The 2 T cell receptor beta chains below were found in one sample sequenced in a study of T cell responses to AZD1222 COVID-19 vaccine. The protocol was immunoSEQ multiplex PCR, while the TCRdb copy is restricted to in-frame clones and leaves out a portion. Among fewer than 80,000 clones listed, approximately 88% were seen once. The source was peripheral blood, collected 28 days after the second dose of the MenACWY control vaccine. The receptors were sampled from an adult who received the MenACWY meningococcal vaccine as a control.

The chain has TRBV18 and TRBJ1-1; 10 positions match TRBD1. The trim removed 2 bases at V and 4 bases at J, leaving 4 bases unmatched. This CDR3 comprises 15 residues. Germline CDR1 KGHSH, CDR2 LQKENI. The CDR3 region is CASSPYRTGGTEAFF. CDR3 DNA: TGTGCCAGCTCACCATATAGGACAGGGGGCACTGAAGCTTTCTTT.

The chain couples TRBV6-5 to TRBJ1-5, with D perhaps matching TRBD1 (5 bases). The length of the CDR3 is 13 residues. Germline CDR1 reads MNHEY; CDR2 reads SVGAGI. Trimming took off 5 bases at V and 4 bases at J, with 9 bases between the two ends. The CDR3 reads CASSPGWNQPQHF. The CDR3 coding sequence is TGTGCCAGCAGTCCAGGGTGGAATCAGCCCCAGCATTTT.